This T cell receptor (beta chain) was identified in a study of human T cells and chemical hapten exposure. This clonotype has a count of ten or more. The time point: patch test 3, about 24 weeks after DPC sensitization. Treatment meaning: therapeutic diphenylcyclopropenone sensitization with weekly scalp DPC. The length of the CDR3 is 16 residues. Trimming cost V 6 bases and J 4 bases, with 16 bases left between them. Germline V lookup: CDR1 WSHSY, CDR2 SAAADI. Using its own MiXCR run on the RACE reads, TCRdb lists one record per CDR3 protein. Of some 71,000 distinct CDR3 sequences detected, 11% appear once; the ten largest clones hold about 1.5%.

The chain employs TRBV10-2 and TRBJ2-6, with D perhaps TRBD1 (5 bases). Here the sequenced sample was whole blood, taken in connection with sensitization to the hapten diphenylcyclopropenone (DPC). This TCR came from a woman aged 45-60 years with alopecia areata. Some clones in this sample may be carry-over from other donors' samples. CDR3 sequence (DNA): TGCGCCAGCAGGGCGCAGGGTAGAGCCGGGGCCAACGTCCTGACTTTC. Amino acids: CASRAQGRAGANVLTF.